This entry lists 3 T cell receptor beta chains sequenced from one sample in a study of T cells after yellow fever vaccination. Each CDR3 protein gets one entry after TCRdb re-called the 5' RACE reads with MiXCR. The repertoire has about 340,000 distinct CDR3 sequences, around 4.1% of them found once; the top ten carry approximately 25%. The starting material was PBMCs, obtained 5 days after the yellow fever booster vaccination. Every receptor here comes from a man in his late teens or twenties who received the YFV17D yellow fever vaccine.

This clonotype was detected only a few times. The chain employs TRBV6-2 or TRBV6-3 and TRBJ2-3, with 12 positions matching TRBD2. The germline V gene has CDR1 MNHEY and CDR2 SVGEGT. The CDR3 consists of 18 residues. V lost 6 bases to trimming and J lost 2 bases; unmatched junction nucleotides: 12. CDR3: CASSPPLGLAGYTDTQYF. In DNA form, the CDR3 reads TGTGCCAGCAGCCCCCCTTTAGGACTAGCGGGGTACACAGATACGCAGTATTTT.

The chain is built from TRBV6-6 and TRBJ1-1; no definite D call. This CDR3 is built from 14 residues. Trimming left V 2 bases short and J 1 base short, with 8 bases between. The germline V gene encodes CDR1 MNHNY and CDR2 SVGAGI (reference sequence). The CDR3 DNA reads TGTGCCAGCAGTTACCCCCTCGAGAACACTGAAGCTTTCTTT. This gives the protein CASSYPLENTEAFF.

The table lists this clonotype with a few counts. The rearrangement joins TRBV2 to TRBJ2-3, with D possibly TRBD2 on 5 matching bases. The CDR3 is made up of 15 amino acids. CDR1 is SNHLY, CDR2 FYNNEI, per germline. Trimming removed 5 bases from V and 1 base from J, with 13 bases in between. This CDR3 is CASSPLSGGTDTQYF. The CDR3 bases are TGTGCCAGCAGTCCCCTGTCCGGGGGCACAGATACGCAGTATTTT.